These T cell receptor beta chains were read from a single sample in a study of blood T cell repertoires in COVID-19. Method: immunoSEQ multiplex PCR; TCRdb's copy keeps in-frame clones and lacks some. The sample includes more than 150,000 clones, about four fifths of them seen just once. The specimen was peripheral blood. The receptor source for this set is a woman at least 80 years old with COVID-19, enrolled during active disease. Both conserved end residues are part of each CDR3. Each record gives: CDR3 protein, CDR3 DNA, CDR3 length, clone size, D gene, J gene, V gene. The D gene is left open where the match is weak. A clone size is listed for some rows: how often the clone was seen (once, few, many), or a class if it is expanded.

CDR3aa: CASSLDRNVWETQYF
CDR3nt: TGTGCCAGCAGCTTAGACAGGAATGTGTGGGAGACCCAGTACTTC
len: 15
abundance: .
d_gene: .
j_gene: TRBJ2-5
v_gene: TRBV5-6

CDR3aa: CASSDASYNEQFF
CDR3nt: TGTGCCAGCAGCGATGCTAGCTACAATGAGCAGTTCTTC
len: 13
abundance: .
d_gene: .
j_gene: TRBJ2-1
v_gene: TRBV6-2/TRBV6-3

CDR3aa: CASCCGGGIEQFF
CDR3nt: TGTGCCAGTTGCTGCGGGGGGGGAATTGAGCAGTTCTTC
len: 13
abundance: .
d_gene: TRBD2
j_gene: TRBJ2-1
v_gene: TRBV19

CDR3aa: CASSKRQGRNGEQYF
CDR3nt: TGTGCCAGCAGCAAACGGCAGGGTAGGAATGGCGAGCAGTACTTC
len: 15
abundance: .
d_gene: .
j_gene: TRBJ2-7
v_gene: TRBV21-1

CDR3aa: CASSQDYTLGQYYGYTF
CDR3nt: TGCGCCAGCAGCCAAGATTACACCCTCGGACAGTACTATGGCTACACCTTC
len: 17
abundance: .
d_gene: .
j_gene: TRBJ1-2
v_gene: TRBV4-3

CDR3aa: CASSGLAGTLNEQFF
CDR3nt: TGTGCCAGCAGTGGACTAGCGGGAACCTTGAATGAGCAGTTCTTC
len: 15
abundance: medium-sized
d_gene: TRBD2
j_gene: TRBJ2-1
v_gene: TRBV27

CDR3aa: CASSLARLAVDTQYF
CDR3nt: TGTGCCAGCAGCTTAGCGCGACTAGCGGTAGATACGCAGTATTTT
len: 15
abundance: few
d_gene: TRBD2
j_gene: TRBJ2-3
v_gene: TRBV7-9

CDR3aa: CASSQQGGASGAQFF
CDR3nt: TGTGCCAGCAGCCAACAGGGGGGGGCCAGCGGGGCGCAGTTCTTC
len: 15
abundance: .
d_gene: .
j_gene: TRBJ2-1
v_gene: TRBV2

CDR3aa: CASTLGLAGTHF
CDR3nt: TGTGCCAGCACCCTCGGACTAGCGGGGACGCACTTC
len: 12
abundance: .
d_gene: TRBD2
j_gene: TRBJ2-7
v_gene: TRBV2

CDR3aa: CSVPGVGAREAFF
CDR3nt: TGCAGCGTTCCAGGGGTAGGTGCTCGGGAAGCTTTCTTT
len: 13
abundance: .
d_gene: .
j_gene: TRBJ1-1
v_gene: TRBV29-1

CDR3aa: CASSLTSKTQYF
CDR3nt: TGTGCCAGCAGTCTGACTAGCAAGACCCAGTACTTC
len: 12
abundance: .
d_gene: TRBD2
j_gene: TRBJ2-5
v_gene: TRBV12-3/TRBV12-4

CDR3aa: CASSLTPGTGRYSPLHF
CDR3nt: TGCGCCAGCAGCTTGACCCCGGGGACAGGAAGGTATTCACCCCTCCACTTT
len: 17
abundance: .
d_gene: TRBD1
j_gene: TRBJ1-6
v_gene: TRBV5-1

CDR3aa: CASSQDAGRGYEQYF
CDR3nt: TGCGCCAGCAGCCAAGATGCGGGAAGGGGCTACGAGCAGTACTTC
len: 15
abundance: few
d_gene: .
j_gene: TRBJ2-7
v_gene: TRBV4-1

CDR3aa: CASSDGLNYGYTF
CDR3nt: TGTGCCAGCAGCGACGGGTTGAACTATGGCTACACCTTC
len: 13
abundance: .
d_gene: .
j_gene: TRBJ1-2
v_gene: TRBV6-5

CDR3aa: CASSPPPTSSYNEQFF
CDR3nt: TGTGCCAGCTCACCACCGCCGACAAGCTCCTACAATGAGCAGTTCTTC
len: 16
abundance: .
d_gene: .
j_gene: TRBJ2-1
v_gene: TRBV18

CDR3aa: CASSLGLAAGDEQFF
CDR3nt: TGTGCCAGCAGCTTAGGCCTAGCCGCCGGCGATGAGCAGTTCTTC
len: 15
abundance: .
d_gene: .
j_gene: TRBJ2-1
v_gene: TRBV7-7

CDR3aa: CASSLGVTQGNTIYF
CDR3nt: TGTGCCAGCAGCTTGGGGGTCACACAGGGAAACACCATATATTTT
len: 15
abundance: .
d_gene: .
j_gene: TRBJ1-3
v_gene: TRBV5-4

CDR3aa: CASSPRGTGANEQYF
CDR3nt: TGTGCCAGCTCACCACGCGGGACAGGGGCAAACGAGCAGTACTTC
len: 15
abundance: once
d_gene: TRBD1
j_gene: TRBJ2-7
v_gene: TRBV18

CDR3aa: CASSRLAGGSGELFF
CDR3nt: TGTGCCAGCAGCAGACTAGCGGGGGGTTCTGGGGAGCTGTTTTTT
len: 15
abundance: .
d_gene: TRBD2
j_gene: TRBJ2-2
v_gene: TRBV7-2

CDR3aa: CASSGREAFRGYTF
CDR3nt: TGTGCCAGCAGCGGCCGGGAGGCCTTTAGGGGCTACACCTTC
len: 14
abundance: .
d_gene: .
j_gene: TRBJ1-2
v_gene: TRBV6-5

CDR3aa: CASSVRNTGELFF
CDR3nt: TGTGCCAGCAGCGTCCGGAACACCGGGGAGCTGTTTTTT
len: 13
abundance: .
d_gene: .
j_gene: TRBJ2-2
v_gene: TRBV9

CDR3aa: CASRLAGVYNEQFF
CDR3nt: TGCGCCAGCAGGCTAGCGGGAGTTTATAATGAGCAGTTCTTC
len: 14
abundance: few
d_gene: TRBD2
j_gene: TRBJ2-1
v_gene: TRBV10-2

CDR3aa: CASSLAGNQPQHF
CDR3nt: TGTGCCAGCAGTTTGGCAGGAAATCAGCCCCAGCATTTT
len: 13
abundance: .
d_gene: .
j_gene: TRBJ1-5
v_gene: TRBV27

CDR3aa: CASSFGSGVSYGYTF
CDR3nt: TGTGCCAGCAGCTTTGGTTCGGGGGTGAGCTATGGCTACACCTTC
len: 15
abundance: .
d_gene: .
j_gene: TRBJ1-2
v_gene: TRBV5-5

CDR3aa: CASSEIAGGAYNEQFF
CDR3nt: TGTGCCAGCAGTGAGATAGCGGGGGGGGCCTACAATGAGCAGTTCTTC
len: 16
abundance: .
d_gene: TRBD2
j_gene: TRBJ2-1
v_gene: TRBV6-1

CDR3aa: CASRSRGLATNEKLFF
CDR3nt: TGTGCCAGCCGATCCAGGGGGCTGGCAACTAATGAAAAACTGTTTTTT
len: 16
abundance: .
d_gene: TRBD1
j_gene: TRBJ1-4
v_gene: TRBV28

CDR3aa: CASSQTANTEAFF
CDR3nt: TGCGCCAGCAGCCAAACAGCGAACACTGAAGCTTTCTTT
len: 13
abundance: .
d_gene: .
j_gene: TRBJ1-1
v_gene: TRBV4-3

CDR3aa: CASSWGQGAGETQYF
CDR3nt: TGTGCCAGCAGCTGGGGACAGGGGGCTGGAGAGACCCAGTACTTC
len: 15
abundance: .
d_gene: TRBD1
j_gene: TRBJ2-5
v_gene: TRBV11-3

CDR3aa: CASSRCIDRADPYEQYF
CDR3nt: TGTGCCAGCAGCCGGTGTATTGACAGGGCGGATCCCTACGAGCAGTACTTC
len: 17
abundance: .
d_gene: TRBD1
j_gene: TRBJ2-7
v_gene: TRBV3-1/TRBV3-2